Listed here are 32 T cell receptor beta chains from one sample, sequenced in a study of monozygotic twins with inflammatory bowel disease. TCRdb re-called the 5' RACE reads and gives one entry per CDR3 protein, without DNA. Its table lists 300,000 to 350,000 distinct CDR3 sequences. Sequenced: blood. The receptors originated from a human donor with ulcerative colitis or Crohn's disease, or a healthy co-twin of an affected twin (not recorded which).

This chain connects TRBV5-1 to TRBJ2-1; TCRdb's D call of TRBD1 is untestable without DNA. The CDR3 totals 17 residues. CDR1 SGHRS and CDR2 YFSETQ come from the germline V gene. CDR3 loop: CASSLDLRDKGGNEQFF. The full variable domain, rest sourced from reference TRBV5-1 and TRBJ2-1, is KAGVTQTPRYLIKTRGQQVTLSCSPISGHRSVSWYQQTPGQGLQFLFEYFSETQRNKGNFPGRFSGRQFSNSRSEMNVSTLELGDSALYLCASSLDLRDKGGNEQFFGPGTRLTVL.

The rearrangement links TRBV6-1 to TRBJ2-7; without DNA, the TCRdb call of TRBD2 cannot be checked. CDR3 length equals 17 residues. Germline V lookup: CDR1 MNHNS, CDR2 SASEGT. CDR3 sequence reads: CATPCEGCLAGGYEQYF.

The V and J genes are TRBV6-2 or TRBV6-3 and TRBJ2-1; TCRdb selects TRBD2, and the lack of DNA leaves this call unchecked. The germline V gene has CDR1 MNHEY and CDR2 SVGEGT. The CDR3 is 17 residues long. The CDR3 reads CASSSFPLAGGNNEQFF.

The chain has TRBV20-1 and TRBJ1-1. The CDR3 has 14 residues. The V gene's germline CDR1 is DFQATT and CDR2 SNEGSKA (reference sequence). The CDR3 protein is CSARRDIGITEAFF.

V and J are TRBV24-1 and TRBJ2-3. CDR3 size: 12 residues. CDR1 and CDR2 (germline): KGHDR, SFDVKD. The CDR3 reads CATSDPRLRPYF.

The chain carries TRBV20-1 and TRBJ1-4; TCRdb selects TRBD1, and the lack of DNA leaves this call unchecked. The germline V gene encodes CDR1 DFQATT and CDR2 SNEGSKA (reference sequence). This CDR3 comprises 13 residues. CDR3 in amino acids: CSALGPWEGKLFF.

V and J are TRBV5-4 and TRBJ2-2. The CDR3 covers 14 residues. Germline V gene data show CDR1 as SGHNT and CDR2 as YYREEE (reference sequence). CDR3 sequence: CASSLFEPAGELFF. Combining the CDR3 with reference TRBV5-4 and TRBJ2-2 gives the whole variable domain ETGVTQSPTHLIKTRGQQVTLRCSSQSGHNTVSWYQQALGQGPQFIFQYYREEENGRGNFPPRFSGLQFPNYSSELNVNALELDDSALYLCASSLFEPAGELFFGEGSRLTVL.

This chain connects TRBV6-1 to TRBJ2-7; absent DNA, TCRdb's TRBD1 call cannot be checked. The CDR3 runs to 14 residues. The germline gives CDR1 MNHNS, CDR2 SASEGT. CDR3 protein: CASSEEDRAYEQYF.

V usage is TRBV7-9 and J usage is TRBJ1-1; TCRdb names TRBD1, which stays unverified in the absence of DNA. The CDR3 sequence is 13 residues long. CDR1 and CDR2 (germline): SEHNR, FQNEAQ (reference sequence). CDR3 protein: CASIRSGGTEAFF.

The genes are TRBV7-2 and TRBJ2-3. This CDR3 has 13 residues. Germline assignment: CDR1 SGHTA and CDR2 FQGNSA. The CDR3 loop is CASSFSQDGTQYF.

This chain links TRBV25-1 with TRBJ1-5. Germline V gene sequence: CDR1 MGHDK, CDR2 SYGVNS. CDR3 length: 16 amino acids. Here the CDR3 reads CASSGPSGSRNQPQHF.

This sequence joins TRBV12-3 or TRBV12-4 and TRBJ2-2; the D gene TCRdb calls, TRBD1, cannot be checked with no DNA. There are 13 residues in the CDR3. CDR3 loop: CAGRTGGTGELFF.

The V and J genes are TRBV3-1 and TRBJ1-4. Germline V gene lookup returns CDR1 LGHDT and CDR2 YNNKEL (reference sequence). This CDR3 region has 14 residues. The chain's CDR3 is CASSQRTANEKLFF.

This chain connects TRBV24-1 to TRBJ2-6; the TRBD1 assignment by TCRdb is unverifiable without DNA. Germline CDR1 reads KGHDR; CDR2 reads SFDVKD. The CDR3 runs 17 residues. The CDR3 sequence: CATSDPGQGPGANVLTF.

The chain couples TRBV6-5 to TRBJ2-7. The CDR3 totals 13 residues. Per germline, CDR1 MNHEY and CDR2 SVGAGI. The CDR3 protein is CASSYRQTYEQYF.

This sequence joins TRBV4-3 and TRBJ2-7; no DNA is available, so the TRBD1 call from TCRdb remains unchecked. Germline V gene data show CDR1 as LGHNA and CDR2 as YSLEER. The CDR3 loop spans 15 amino acids. This CDR3 is CASSETLRGTYEQYF.

This chain joins TRBV7-9 and TRBJ2-7; TCRdb selects TRBD2, and the lack of DNA leaves this call unchecked. This CDR3 region has 13 residues. Germline V gives CDR1 SEHNR, CDR2 FQNEAQ (reference sequence). The CDR3 loop is CASSLTSNYEQYF.

The chain couples TRBV27 to TRBJ1-1. The germline V gene encodes CDR1 MNHEY and CDR2 SMNVEV (reference sequence). This CDR3 is built from 14 residues. CDR3 loop: CASSRPGVNTEAFF.

The chain carries TRBV7-2 and TRBJ2-1; lacking DNA, the TRBD2 call made by TCRdb goes unchecked. CDR3 length: 15 residues. Germline V gene lookup returns CDR1 SGHTA and CDR2 FQGNSA. The CDR3: CASSFGAPGSNEQFF.

V and J are TRBV4-3 and TRBJ2-3; TCRdb's D call, TRBD1, is unchecked because there is no DNA. Germline lookup yields CDR1 LGHNA and CDR2 YSLEER. This CDR3 has 17 residues. CDR3 sequence: CASSQEWDRASTDTQYF.

The chain is built from TRBV3-1 and TRBJ2-7; TCRdb returns TRBD1, unconfirmable since there is no DNA. The CDR3 loop spans 16 amino acids. Looked up from germline, CDR1 is LGHDT and CDR2 is YNNKEL (reference sequence). The CDR3: CASSQVGRDRGYEQYF.

J is TRBJ2-7 and V is TRBV12-3 or TRBV12-4; checking the TCRdb D call of TRBD1 is not possible without DNA. CDR3 length equals 15 residues. CDR3 loop: CASSRQGANGYEQYF.

V gene TRBV19 combines with J gene TRBJ1-5. The V gene's germline CDR1 is LNHDA and CDR2 SQIVND (reference sequence). This CDR3 is 15 amino acids long. CDR3 sequence: CASSMVWGEGQPQHF.

The rearrangement joins TRBV7-9 to TRBJ1-4. CDR1 and CDR2 from the germline V gene are SEHNR and FQNEAQ (reference sequence). The CDR3 is made up of 14 amino acids. This CDR3 reads CASSQGRAEGKLFF. Together with reference TRBV7-9 and TRBJ1-4, the CDR3 gives the full variable domain: DTGVSQNPRHKITKRGQNVTFRCDPISEHNRLYWYRQTLGQGPEFLTYFQNEAQLEKSRLLSDRFSAERPKGSFSTLEIQRTEQGDSAMYLCASSQGRAEGKLFFGSGTQLSVL.

The V call is TRBV30, the J call TRBJ2-1; with no DNA, the TCRdb D assignment of TRBD2 cannot be verified. The V gene's germline CDR1 is GTSNPN and CDR2 SVGIG (reference sequence). This CDR3 has 17 amino acids. The CDR3 spells CAWSVTPPAGGFWEQFF. The full variable domain, with the rest looked up from reference TRBV30 and TRBJ2-1, is SQTIHQWPATLVQPVGSPLSLECTVEGTSNPNLYWYRQAAGRGLQLLFYSVGIGQISSEVPQNLSASRPQDRQFILSSKKLLLSDSGFYLCAWSVTPPAGGFWEQFFGPGTRLTVL.

The CDR3 spells CASSPLGGRETQYF. The V and J genes are TRBV7-2 and TRBJ2-5; TCRdb picks TRBD1, but there is no DNA to check that call. Germline values: CDR1 SGHTA, CDR2 FQGNSA. The CDR3 consists of 14 residues.

V is TRBV15 and J is TRBJ2-2. The CDR3 has 14 residues. Germline values: CDR1 LNHNV, CDR2 YYDKDF (reference sequence). CDR3 region: CATSREVVAGELFF. Together with reference TRBV15 and TRBJ2-2, the CDR3 gives the full variable domain: DAMVIQNPRYQVTQFGKPVTLSCSQTLNHNVMYWYQQKSSQAPKLLFHYYDKDFNNEADTPDNFQSRRPNTSFCFLDIRSPGLGDTAMYLCATSREVVAGELFFGEGSRLTVL.

This chain uses TRBV10-3 with TRBJ2-7; with no DNA, the TCRdb D assignment of TRBD1 cannot be verified. The CDR3 length is 16 residues. CDR1 is ENHRY and CDR2 is SYGVKD in the germline V gene. Here the CDR3 reads CAISELGWDRANEQYF.

This chain joins TRBV7-2 and TRBJ1-1; the TCRdb call, TRBD1, lacks DNA for checking. In germline, CDR1 is SGHTA, CDR2 FQGNSA. The CDR3 is 16 amino acids. CDR3 sequence: CASSLTGGALNTEAFF.

The gene calls are TRBV4-3 and TRBJ2-5; TCRdb outputs TRBD1, but without DNA this stays unchecked. The CDR3 has 14 amino acids. CDR1 LGHNA and CDR2 YSLEER come from the germline V gene. CDR3 region: CASSHGQGDETQYF.

This chain connects TRBV20-1 to TRBJ1-5; without DNA, the TCRdb call of TRBD1 cannot be checked. The CDR3 is made up of 14 amino acids. The germline gives CDR1 DFQATT, CDR2 SNEGSKA (reference sequence). CDR3 protein: CSARGDRDGRPQHF.

The rearrangement uses TRBV5-1 and TRBJ2-1; TCRdb names TRBD2, which stays unverified in the absence of DNA. The CDR3 is 16 residues long. The V gene's germline CDR1 is SGHRS and CDR2 YFSETQ. CDR3 loop: CASSSVAGVVGNEQFF.